Below, 11 T cell receptor beta chains from the same sample are listed, as sequenced in a study of cytomegalovirus exposure and HLA in healthy donors. Use of 60 Vbeta and 13 Jbeta primers characterized the PCR. Clones were read by immunoSEQ multiplex PCR, and TCRdb kept only the in-frame ones, dropping some. The data hold about 160,000 clones, with about 63% observed a single time. The specimen was PBMCs. Source of these receptors: a woman aged 40 to 50 in good health and CMV-seropositive.

This chain links TRBV7-6 with TRBJ2-3, with TRBD1 matching 7 bases. Germline V gives CDR1 SGHVS, CDR2 FNYEAQ. This CDR3 is built from 15 residues. After removal of 5 bases from V and 2 bases from J, the junction contained 7 bases not matched to a gene. CDR3 bases: TGTGCCAGCAGCGAGAGGGGGCTAGTCACAGATACGCAGTATTTT. As protein: CASSERGLVTDTQYF. The entire variable domain, with the rest obtained from reference TRBV7-6 and TRBJ2-3, is as follows: GAGVSQSPRYKVTKRGQDVALRCDPISGHVSLYWYRQALGQGPEFLTYFNYEAQQDKSGLPNDRFSAERPEGSISTLTIQRTEQRDSAMYRCASSERGLVTDTQYFGPGTRLTVL.

This clone was detected only once. V gene TRBV5-1 combines with J gene TRBJ2-1; D is undetermined. From germline, CDR1 is SGHRS and CDR2 YFSETQ. The CDR3 has 16 amino acids. Trimming removed 4 bases from V and 5 bases from J, with 19 bases in between. CDR3 in amino acids: CASSGSHEEVNNEQFF. CDR3 in DNA: TGCGCCAGCAGCGGCTCGCACGAAGAAGTAAACAATGAGCAGTTCTTC.

This clone was found a few times. The V gene is TRBV4-3, the J gene TRBJ1-4, with D possibly matching TRBD1 (6 bases). CDR1 is LGHNA, CDR2 YSLEER, per germline. Trimming pared 1 base from V and 6 bases from J, leaving 12 bases between. The CDR3 is 15 amino acids. The CDR3: CASSQVSPGDEKLFF. The CDR3, as DNA: TGCGCCAGCAGCCAAGTCTCACCAGGGGATGAAAAACTGTTTTTT.

The chain links TRBV11-2 to TRBJ2-3; 10 bases fit TRBD2. The germline gives CDR1 SGHAT, CDR2 FQNNGV. With V trimmed by 7 bases and J by 7 bases, 11 bases remained unmatched. The CDR3 consists of 15 residues. DNA for the CDR3: TGTGCCAGCATCGAGGGTCTAGCGGGAGTGTATACGCAGTATTTT. Amino acids: CASIEGLAGVYTQYF.

This clone was observed a few times. The chain joins TRBV27 to TRBJ2-5; D gene unclear. The CDR3 runs to 12 residues. Trimming took off 4 bases at V and 5 bases at J, with 8 bases between the two ends. Germline CDR1 reads MNHEY; CDR2 reads SMNVEV (reference sequence). The CDR3 sequence is CASSSTEETQYF. CDR3 DNA sequence: TGTGCCAGCAGTTCCACGGAGGAGACCCAGTACTTC.

This chain joins TRBV19 and TRBJ2-4; D ambiguous. CDR3 size: 14 residues. V lost 6 bases and J lost 0, with 9 bases in between. Germline V gene data show CDR1 as LNHDA and CDR2 as SQIVND (reference sequence). For the CDR3, the DNA is TGTGCCAGTAGCCAGACTTCAGCCAAAAACATTCAGTACTTC. Residues: CASSQTSAKNIQYF.

The chain recombines TRBV9 with TRBJ1-2, with 8 bases lining up with TRBD1. V dropped 3 bases and J dropped 6; count of bases not matched to a gene: 7. CDR1 and CDR2 (germline): SGDLS, YYNGEE. This CDR3 spans 14 amino acids. CDR3 residues: CASSAANRGDGYTF. The CDR3 nucleotides are TGTGCCAGCAGCGCCGCTAACAGGGGGGATGGCTACACCTTC.

This clone was observed once. The chain uses TRBV7-8 and TRBJ2-6; the match to TRBD1 covers 8 bases. CDR1 SGHVS and CDR2 FQNEAQ come from the germline V gene. The CDR3 contains 16 residues. The ends lost 6 bases at V and 1 base at J; junction bases unmatched: 5. The CDR3 reads CASSRDRWSGANVLTF. The DNA of the CDR3 is TGTGCCAGCAGTCGGGACAGGTGGTCTGGGGCCAACGTCCTGACTTTC.

This clone was seen once. J is TRBJ2-5 and V is TRBV7-2; D perhaps matches TRBD1 (5 bases). Germline V gene data show CDR1 as SGHTA and CDR2 as FQGNSA. V was shortened by 6 bases and J by 5 bases, with 16 bases between the two germline ends. This CDR3 has 14 amino acids. This CDR3 reads CASRPDSRAETQYF. The CDR3 coding sequence is TGTGCCAGCAGACCCGACAGTAGGGCTGAGACCCAGTACTTC.

This clone was seen a few times. The J gene is TRBJ1-1, the V gene TRBV5-6, with no clear D. CDR3 length: 12 amino acids. Germline lookup yields CDR1 SGHDT and CDR2 YYEEEE. Between the trimmed V and J ends, which lost 2 bases and 8 bases, there was a span of 10 bases. CDR3 bases: TGTGCCAGCAGCTTTAACGGTCCCGAAGCTTTCTTT. Translating it yields CASSFNGPEAFF.

The chain carries TRBV7-3 and TRBJ1-1; D is undetermined. Per germline, CDR1 SGHTA and CDR2 FQGTGA. This CDR3 spans 13 amino acids. The germline V and J ends were trimmed by 5 bases and 2 bases, with 9 bases remaining between them. The CDR3 sequence is CASSKTQNTEAFF. DNA for the CDR3: TGTGCCAGCAGCAAGACACAAAACACTGAAGCTTTCTTT.